This entry lists 30 T cell receptor beta chains sequenced from one sample in a study of CD8 T cells in Susac syndrome. cDNA came from approximately 0.5 to 1 ug RNA primed by random hexamers. In TCRdb, the immunoSEQ multiplex PCR reads were re-called with MiXCR into one record per CDR3 protein. The sample shows about 180,000 distinct CDR3 sequences, approximately 96% of them seen only once. The source material was CD4+ T cells from PBMCs. Source of these receptors: a human donor with multiple sclerosis.

The rearrangement links TRBV5-6 to TRBJ1-2; D is ambiguous. Germline-derived CDR1 and CDR2 are SGHDT and YYEEEE. Trimming left V 0 bases short and J 3 bases short, with 15 bases between. This CDR3 is built from 16 residues. CDR3: CASSLANLDPYYGYTF. The CDR3 DNA reads as TGTGCCAGCAGCTTGGCGAACTTGGACCCGTACTATGGCTACACCTTC.

This clonotype appeared a few times. This chain uses TRBV28 with TRBJ2-3; D perhaps matches TRBD2 (7 bases). The germline V gene has CDR1 MDHEN and CDR2 SYDVKM. There are 16 residues in the CDR3. V lost 2 bases, J lost 3 bases, and 15 bases lay in between. Here the CDR3 DNA reads TGTGCCAGCAGTTTAGCGGGGGCAGGGGAAACAGATACGCAGTATTTT. The encoded protein is CASSLAGAGETDTQYF.

V usage is TRBV20-1 and J usage is TRBJ2-2; no definite D call. V was clipped by 2 bases and J by 6 bases, with 7 bases between them. The CDR3 totals 12 residues. Per germline, CDR1 DFQATT and CDR2 SNEGSKA (reference sequence). CDR3 sequence reads: CSARWQSGELFF. For the CDR3, the DNA is TGCAGTGCTAGATGGCAGTCCGGGGAGCTGTTTTTT.

The chain joins TRBV9 to TRBJ1-2; D gene unclear. The CDR3 is 13 residues long. Trimming stripped 0 bases from V and 0 bases from J, with 3 bases between. CDR1 and CDR2 from the germline V gene are SGDLS and YYNGEE. The DNA of the CDR3 is TGTGCCAGCAGCGTAGATCCTAACTATGGCTACACCTTC. It encodes CASSVDPNYGYTF. The full variable domain, in which reference TRBV9 and TRBJ1-2 provide the parts outside the CDR3, is DSGVTQTPKHLITATGQRVTLRCSPRSGDLSVYWYQQSLDQGLQFLIQYYNGEERAKGNILERFSAQQFPDLHSELNLSSLELGDSALYFCASSVDPNYGYTFGSGTRLTVV.

This sequence joins TRBV20-1 and TRBJ2-7, with a weak D call TRBD1 (5 bases). The length of the CDR3 is 12 residues. CDR1 and CDR2 (germline): DFQATT, SNEGSKA (reference sequence). V dropped 1 base and J dropped 3 bases, with 7 bases sitting between them. The DNA for the CDR3 is TGCAGTGCTAGAGGGACATTCTACGAGCAGTACTTC. Protein sequence: CSARGTFYEQYF.

This clonotype was seen only once. The rearrangement links TRBV7-8 to TRBJ1-2; 8 bases are shared with TRBD1. Germline CDR1 reads SGHVS; CDR2 reads FQNEAQ. V was clipped by 4 bases and J by 8 bases; unmatched bases: 9. The length of the CDR3 is 14 residues. The CDR3 sequence is CASSYAGTGHGYTF. The CDR3 coding sequence is TGTGCCAGCAGCTACGCCGGGACAGGACACGGCTACACCTTC.

The chain is built from TRBV2 and TRBJ2-5, with D possibly called TRBD1 or TRBD2 (5 bases each). Per germline, CDR1 SNHLY and CDR2 FYNNEI. The CDR3 spans 12 residues. Trimming removed 7 bases at V and 1 base at J, with 7 bases between. This CDR3 reads CASKGPQETQYF. CDR3 nucleotides: TGTGCCAGCAAGGGACCCCAAGAGACCCAGTACTTC.

CDR3 sequence reads: CASIRDTNQPQHF. The CDR3 coding sequence is TGTGCCAGCATTCGGGACACAAATCAGCCCCAGCATTTT. The rearrangement uses TRBV2 and TRBJ1-5; D is perhaps TRBD1 (6 bases). Germline V gene sequence: CDR1 SNHLY, CDR2 FYNNEI. This CDR3 comprises 13 residues. The germline V and J ends were trimmed by 7 bases and 4 bases, with 11 bases remaining between them.

V usage is TRBV7-2 and J usage is TRBJ2-1, with 11 bases that match TRBD2. CDR3 length: 16 residues. J lost 8 bases, V lost 5 bases, and 11 bases had no gene match. Germline V lookup: CDR1 SGHTA, CDR2 FQGNSA. CDR3 region: CASSASGGSPIDEQFF. The DNA of the CDR3 is TGTGCCAGCAGCGCTAGCGGGGGGTCCCCTATAGATGAGCAGTTCTTC. The complete variable domain, with remaining parts taken from reference TRBV7-2 and TRBJ2-1, reads GAGVSQSPSNKVTEKGKDVELRCDPISGHTALYWYRQSLGQGLEFLIYFQGNSAPDKSGLPSDRFSAERTGGSVSTLTIQRTQQEDSAVYLCASSASGGSPIDEQFFGPGTRLTVL.

DNA for the CDR3: TGTGCCAGCAGCTTGGAGTCAGGTGGACCATCACCCCTCCACTTT. Amino acid sequence: CASSLESGGPSPLHF. This chain uses TRBV5-4 with TRBJ1-6; no clear D. Trimming stripped 0 bases from V and 10 bases from J, with 14 bases between. The CDR3 runs to 15 residues. Looked up from germline, CDR1 is SGHNT and CDR2 is YYREEE (reference sequence). Full variable domain (rest looked up from reference TRBV5-4 and TRBJ1-6): ETGVTQSPTHLIKTRGQQVTLRCSSQSGHNTVSWYQQALGQGPQFIFQYYREEENGRGNFPPRFSGLQFPNYSSELNVNALELDDSALYLCASSLESGGPSPLHFGNGTRLTVT.

The gene calls are TRBV7-9 and TRBJ2-1; maybe TRBD2 (7 bases). The CDR3 is made up of 17 amino acids. Between the trimmed V and J ends, which lost 2 bases and 9 bases, there was a span of 23 bases. From germline, CDR1 is SEHNR and CDR2 FQNEAQ (reference sequence). The CDR3 nucleotides are TGTGCCAGCAGCTTAAGCCCCCTCGCGAGGGGGGGCCGTGAGCAGTTCTTC. It translates to CASSLSPLARGGREQFF.

The chain is built from TRBV6-2 or TRBV6-3 and TRBJ2-7; D ambiguous. There are 13 residues in the CDR3. V was cut by 5 bases and J by 3 bases, with 11 bases left in between. Germline CDR1 MNHEY, CDR2 SVGEGT. The CDR3 spells CASSKSEVYEQYF. DNA of the CDR3: TGTGCCAGCAGTAAGAGTGAGGTCTACGAGCAGTACTTC.

This clonotype was found a few times. This rearrangement joins TRBV6-5 to TRBJ2-3; no clear D gene. The CDR3 is made up of 12 amino acids. Looked up from germline, CDR1 is MNHEY and CDR2 is SVGAGI. V gave up 4 bases and J gave up 2 bases, with 4 bases separating them. The CDR3 DNA reads TGTGCCAGCAGTTCTCCCACAGATACGCAGTATTTT. Translating gives CASSSPTDTQYF.

The gene calls are TRBV12-3 or TRBV12-4 and TRBJ1-1; D unresolved. The ends were cut back, 2 bases at V and 11 bases at J, with 9 bases in the middle. The CDR3 is 11 residues long. The CDR3 loop is CASSLSGDAFF. CDR3 nucleotide sequence: TGTGCCAGCAGTTTAAGTGGGGATGCTTTCTTT.

The chain carries TRBV29-1 and TRBJ2-5, with D perhaps matching TRBD2 (7 bases). Trimming cost V 2 bases and J 7 bases, with 11 bases left between them. Germline values: CDR1 SQVTM, CDR2 ANQGSEA. The CDR3 spans 12 residues. In DNA, the CDR3 is TGCAGCGTTGAAAGGGGGGGCGCGACCCAGTACTTC. Translating gives CSVERGGATQYF.

This sequence joins TRBV7-9 and TRBJ2-5, with 8 bases identical to TRBD2. Germline V gives CDR1 SEHNR, CDR2 FQNEAQ (reference sequence). The junction had 11 bases not matched to a gene; V was cut back by 3 bases and J by 5 bases. This CDR3 has 16 amino acids. CDR3 coding DNA: TGTGCCAGCAGCTTCGCAGCGGGGGCGGATGGGGAGACCCAGTACTTC. It yields the protein CASSFAAGADGETQYF.

This chain uses TRBV6-2 or TRBV6-3 with TRBJ1-5; TRBD1 is a possible D gene (5 bases). V lost 6 bases and J 1 base, leaving 10 bases between the germline ends. The CDR3 consists of 14 residues. Germline V lookup: CDR1 MNHEY, CDR2 SVGEGT. The CDR3 region has the DNA TGTGCCAGCAGACCCGACAGAAGCAATCAGCCCCAGCATTTT. This translates into CASRPDRSNQPQHF.

This chain joins TRBV3-1 and TRBJ1-2; no reliable D call. In germline, CDR1 is LGHDT, CDR2 YNNKEL (reference sequence). V was clipped by 0 bases and J by 7 bases, with 18 bases between them. CDR3 size: 16 residues. The CDR3 loop is CASSQDSIFGPLGYTF. In DNA form, the CDR3 reads TGTGCCAGCAGCCAAGATTCCATCTTCGGCCCGCTTGGCTACACCTTC.

The chain links TRBV19 to TRBJ1-6; D possibly corresponds to TRBD1 (6 bases). Germline values: CDR1 LNHDA, CDR2 SQIVND (reference sequence). The CDR3 is made up of 15 amino acids. V lost 0 bases, J lost 11 bases, and 14 bases lay in between. For the CDR3, the DNA is TGTGCCAGTAGTATAGAAGCGGGGGCCGTAACACCCCTCCACTTT. Protein: CASSIEAGAVTPLHF.

The chain joins TRBV3-1 to TRBJ2-1; TRBD2 matches 8 bases. Unmatched junction bases numbered 2, after V lost 2 bases and J lost 5 bases. The length of the CDR3 is 14 residues. The germline V gene has CDR1 LGHDT and CDR2 YNNKEL (reference sequence). The CDR3 region has the DNA TGTGCCAGCAGCCAATGGACTAGCCACAATGAGCAGTTCTTC. This translates into CASSQWTSHNEQFF.

This rearrangement joins TRBV5-6 to TRBJ2-5; D gene uncertain. The CDR3 contains 11 residues. V was cut by 4 bases and J by 7 bases, with 8 bases left in between. Germline CDR1 and CDR2: SGHDT and YYEEEE. This CDR3 is CASSRSGTQYF. The CDR3 region has the DNA TGTGCCAGCAGCCGGTCGGGGACCCAGTACTTC.

The chain recombines TRBV27 with TRBJ2-1; D may be TRBD2 (6 bases). The CDR3 has 14 residues. V shed 2 bases and J shed 5 bases, with 10 bases lying between them. Germline V gives CDR1 MNHEY, CDR2 SMNVEV (reference sequence). DNA for the CDR3: TGTGCCAGCAGTTTAGCGGGGAGAAACAATGAGCAGTTCTTC. Protein: CASSLAGRNNEQFF.

In its sample, this clonotype was seen once. V and J are TRBV6-5 and TRBJ1-6; D not resolved. CDR1 and CDR2 from the germline V gene are MNHEY and SVGAGI. V was cut by 0 bases and J by 9 bases, with 18 bases left in between. This CDR3 spans 17 amino acids. CDR3 bases: TGTGCCAGCAGTTACTCAGGTTTTGCCCAAGGGAGTTCACCCCTCCACTTT. This encodes CASSYSGFAQGSSPLHF.

The V gene is TRBV19, the J gene TRBJ2-5; possible D gene TRBD1, 6 bases. Germline CDR1 LNHDA, CDR2 SQIVND (reference sequence). The CDR3 length is 16 residues. Trimming pared 1 base from V and 2 bases from J, leaving 14 bases between. CDR3 nucleotides: TGTGCCAGTAGTATAGGTTCAGGGACACTACAAGAGACCCAGTACTTC. This translates into CASSIGSGTLQETQYF.

The rearrangement joins TRBV5-1 to TRBJ2-5, with 8 bases identical to TRBD1. Trimming at V came to 5 bases and at J to 4 bases, leaving 4 bases not matched to a gene. The germline V gene has CDR1 SGHRS and CDR2 YFSETQ. The CDR3 contains 13 residues. As DNA, the CDR3 is TGCGCCAGCAGTACCGGGACAGGAGAGACCCAGTACTTC. Amino acids: CASSTGTGETQYF.

V gene TRBV20-1 combines with J gene TRBJ2-3, with 8 bases aligning to TRBD1. Per the germline V gene, CDR1 is DFQATT and CDR2 is SNEGSKA (reference sequence). V lost 5 bases to trimming and J lost 1 base; unmatched junction nucleotides: 8. The CDR3 has 15 residues. The CDR3 loop reads CSAQNRGVGTDTQYF. CDR3 in DNA: TGCAGTGCTCAAAACAGGGGGGTGGGCACAGATACGCAGTATTTT.

The genes are TRBV29-1 and TRBJ2-5; a possible D gene is TRBD2 (6 bases). This CDR3 spans 12 amino acids. The germline V gene has CDR1 SQVTM and CDR2 ANQGSEA. V lost 3 bases to trimming and J lost 4 bases, with 9 bases between them. CDR3 residues: CSVEGEVETQYF. As DNA, the CDR3 is TGCAGCGTTGAGGGGGAGGTAGAGACCCAGTACTTC.

The genes are TRBV30 and TRBJ1-1; 9 nucleotides line up with TRBD1. Germline V CDR1 and CDR2: GTSNPN, SVGIG (reference sequence). This CDR3 is 13 amino acids long. V lost 8 bases and J lost 5; bases outside the gene matches: 9. In nucleotides, the CDR3 is TGTGCCATTAAGGGACAGGGACGAACTGAAGCTTTCTTT. Amino acids: CAIKGQGRTEAFF.

The chain combines TRBV29-1 with TRBJ2-1; 10 positions agree with TRBD2. Germline values: CDR1 SQVTM, CDR2 ANQGSEA. The CDR3 has 16 amino acids. V shed 4 bases and J 1 base; nucleotides not matched to a gene: 7. The CDR3 nucleotides are TGCAGCGTTGCTAACCCGGGACTAGCGTCCTACAATGAGCAGTTCTTC. This sequence encodes CSVANPGLASYNEQFF.

This chain joins TRBV27 and TRBJ2-1; perhaps D is TRBD1 or TRBD2 (5 bases each). The CDR3 spans 15 residues. V was cut by 5 bases and J by 2 bases, with 13 bases left in between. Per germline, CDR1 MNHEY and CDR2 SMNVEV (reference sequence). The CDR3 nucleotides read TGTGCCAGCAGTCTTGTCCGGGACCCCTACAATGAGCAGTTCTTC. The encoded protein is CASSLVRDPYNEQFF.